This note documents a single T cell receptor beta chain sequence. These data belong to a study of blood T cell repertoires in COVID-19. Germline CDR1 SQVTM, CDR2 ANQGSEA. The V end was cut by 2 bases, the J end by 4 bases, with 6 bases between. This CDR3 region has 12 residues. Produced via immunoSEQ multiplex PCR; TCRdb's table is partial and in-frame only. This sample yields about 140,000 clones, of which around 82% are seen a single time; around 5.5% belongs to the top ten. The sample comprised PBMCs or T cells enriched from blood (not recorded which). This sequence originates from a middle-aged man with acute COVID-19. V is TRBV29-1 and J is TRBJ1-3; D ambiguous. DNA of the CDR3: TGCAGCGTTGAACGAACAGGAAACACCATATATTTT. This sequence encodes CSVERTGNTIYF.